Below, one T cell receptor beta chain is given with its context. The record originates from a study of blood T cell repertoires in COVID-19. Trimming took 0 bases from V and 5 from J, leaving 8 bases between them. Per the germline V gene, CDR1 is MGHRA and CDR2 is YSYEKL. This CDR3 region has 14 residues. In terms of age and location, participants ranged from roughly 18 to 100 years and lived in about two dozen US areas. Clinical histories supplied by participants themselves formed the basis of cohort assignment. Measured with immunoSEQ multiplex PCR; TCRdb has only the in-frame clones, and not every one. The sample shows some 530,000 clones, about 85% of them seen only once.

The chain has TRBV4-1 and TRBJ1-5, with a possible D match to TRBD1 (5 bases). The clonotype originates from a woman aged 60 to 75 who had recovered from COVID-19. The sample comprised PBMCs or T cells enriched from blood (not recorded which). The CDR3: CASSQDGGYQPQHF. CDR3 bases: TGCGCCAGCAGCCAAGATGGGGGGTATCAGCCCCAGCATTTT.